The source of this T cell receptor (beta chain) is a study of blood T cell repertoires in COVID-19. Unmatched junction bases numbered 8, after V lost 4 bases and J lost 4 bases. CDR3 length: 15 residues. The germline V gene has CDR1 LGHDT and CDR2 YNNKEL (reference sequence). Clones were read by immunoSEQ multiplex PCR, and TCRdb kept only the in-frame ones, dropping some. The data show around 170,000 clones, about four fifths seen once. V gene TRBV3-1 (or the pseudogene TRBV3-2) combines with J gene TRBJ1-1; 8 nucleotides align to TRBD1. Sequencing used peripheral blood. The TCR originated in a man between 65 and 85 years old who had recovered from COVID-19. The CDR3 spells CASSLGLQGATEAFF. The CDR3 nucleotides are TGTGCCAGCAGCCTGGGACTTCAGGGGGCCACTGAAGCTTTCTTT.